Listed here are 27 T cell receptor beta chains from one sample, sequenced in a study of cytomegalovirus exposure and HLA in healthy donors. Vbeta (60) and Jbeta (13) primers were used in the PCR. The table came from immunoSEQ multiplex PCR; TCRdb's copy has only in-frame clones and leaves some out. Among over 100,000 clones listed, around 78% were seen once. Sequencing used PBMCs. Receptor source: a woman in her twenties or thirties in good health and CMV-seropositive.

This rearrangement joins TRBV15 to TRBJ1-1, with D maybe TRBD1 (5 bases). The CDR3 is made up of 13 amino acids. Germline CDR1 is LNHNV and CDR2 is YYDKDF (reference sequence). Trimming took 6 bases from V and 5 from J, leaving 13 bases between them. The CDR3 DNA follows: TGTGCCACCAGGACAGCGCTCGGAACTGAAGCTTTCTTT. It codes for CATRTALGTEAFF.

This chain connects TRBV7-2 to TRBJ1-5; D remains unclear. Germline V gene lookup returns CDR1 SGHTA and CDR2 FQGNSA. The CDR3 covers 17 residues. Trimming stripped 7 bases from V and 0 bases from J, with 19 bases between. In nucleotides, the CDR3 is TGTGCCAGCACCAAGAGGGTCCAACCTCCTAGCAATCAGCCCCAGCATTTT. Encoded protein: CASTKRVQPPSNQPQHF.

Details on this clone: Distinct nucleotide sequences in the sample also encode this CDR3. The rearrangement uses TRBV9 and TRBJ1-2, with D possibly TRBD1 on 6 matching bases. The CDR3 consists of 13 residues. Trimming pared 4 bases from V and 8 bases from J, leaving 15 bases between. Germline values: CDR1 SGDLS, CDR2 YYNGEE. The CDR3 bases are TGTGCCAGCAGCCGGGGGGGGGCCGGGGGCTACACCTTC. It is translated as CASSRGGAGGYTF.

This chain connects TRBV5-4 to TRBJ2-5, with D unresolved. The end of the DNA is better explained by TRBJ2-7, so the J call may be wrong. The V gene's germline CDR1 is SGHNT and CDR2 YYREEE (reference sequence). The CDR3 totals 12 residues. CDR3 nucleotides: TGTGCCAGCAGCCAAGATACCTACGAGCAGTACTTC. Residues: CASSQDTYEQYF.

This clone was detected once. The chain uses TRBV5-4 and TRBJ2-3; TRBD2 aligns across 12 bases. The CDR3 has 19 amino acids. J was trimmed by 4 bases and V by 3 bases; bases with no gene match: 15. Germline assignment: CDR1 SGHNT and CDR2 YYREEE (reference sequence). The CDR3 coding sequence is TGTGCCAGCAGCTGGTCTTCCCTTCTAGCGGGGGGGCCGGCAGATACGCAGTATTTT. Encoded protein: CASSWSSLLAGGPADTQYF. Full variable domain (rest looked up from reference TRBV5-4 and TRBJ2-3): ETGVTQSPTHLIKTRGQQVTLRCSSQSGHNTVSWYQQALGQGPQFIFQYYREEENGRGNFPPRFSGLQFPNYSSELNVNALELDDSALYLCASSWSSLLAGGPADTQYFGPGTRLTVL.

The rearrangement joins TRBV2 to TRBJ1-1, with no clear D. V was cut by 6 bases and J by 1 base, with 9 bases left in between. This CDR3 has 13 amino acids. Germline V CDR1 and CDR2: SNHLY, FYNNEI. The CDR3 DNA reads as TGTGCCAGCAGCCGGGATCAGAACACTGAAGCTTTCTTT. Translation gives CASSRDQNTEAFF.

This clone was counted a few times. The chain combines TRBV6-5 with TRBJ1-2; TRBD1 is a possible D gene (5 bases). V lost 6 bases and J lost 4, with 15 bases in between. The CDR3 has 14 amino acids. Germline V gene data show CDR1 as MNHEY and CDR2 as SVGAGI. CDR3 DNA sequence: TGTGCCAGCAGACCGCTACAGGTTTCCTATGGCTACACCTTC. This translates into CASRPLQVSYGYTF.

This chain links TRBV7-2 with TRBJ2-5; possibly TRBD2 for D (5 bases). The CDR3 covers 13 residues. Trimming stripped 1 base from V and 5 bases from J, with 8 bases between. CDR1 SGHTA and CDR2 FQGNSA come from the germline V gene. CDR3 in DNA: TGTGCCAGCAGCTTAGGTCGAGGGGAGACCCAGTACTTC. Residues: CASSLGRGETQYF.

The rearrangement joins TRBV6-6 to TRBJ2-5; D possibly corresponds to TRBD2 (6 bases). The ends were cut back, 11 bases at V and 3 bases at J, with 16 bases in the middle. Per the germline V gene, CDR1 is MNHNY and CDR2 is SVGAGI (reference sequence). The CDR3 covers 13 residues. The CDR3 loop is CAVGGFGEETQYF. In DNA form, the CDR3 reads TGTGCCGTCGGAGGGTTTGGGGAAGAGACCCAGTACTTC.

The chain links TRBV10-3 to TRBJ2-3; the D gene is possibly TRBD1 (5 bases). V lost 6 bases and J 0 bases, leaving 16 bases between the germline ends. Germline V gene sequence: CDR1 ENHRY, CDR2 SYGVKD. The length of the CDR3 is 16 residues. The CDR3 DNA is TGTGCCATCAGCGAACCCTCGACAGCTAGCACAGATACGCAGTATTTT. Amino acid sequence: CAISEPSTASTDTQYF.

This clone was seen a few times. The chain joins TRBV6-6 to TRBJ2-1; D gene ambiguous. Per the germline V gene, CDR1 is MNHNY and CDR2 is SVGAGI (reference sequence). This CDR3 has 13 residues. V lost 5 bases and J 6 bases, leaving 11 bases between the germline ends. The CDR3 sequence: CASSQNRVNEQFF. CDR3 nucleotide sequence: TGTGCCAGCAGTCAGAATCGGGTCAATGAGCAGTTCTTC.

The rearrangement links TRBV4-3 to TRBJ2-5, with TRBD1 matching over 7 bases. After removal of 4 bases from V and 4 bases from J, the junction contained 6 bases not matched to a gene. The CDR3 sequence is 14 residues long. CDR1 and CDR2 from the germline V gene are LGHNA and YSLEER. CDR3 in amino acids: CASSRRQGGETQYF. CDR3 nucleotides: TGCGCCAGCAGCCGCCGACAGGGTGGAGAGACCCAGTACTTC.

The chain combines TRBV14 with TRBJ1-1, with D perhaps TRBD1 (6 bases). Trimming took off 0 bases at V and 4 bases at J, with 12 bases between the two ends. The V gene's germline CDR1 is SGHDN and CDR2 FVKESK. This CDR3 comprises 15 residues. The CDR3 DNA sequence: TGTGCCAGCAGCCAAGAAGGGGGGGCGCCCACTGAAGCTTTCTTT. It is translated as CASSQEGGAPTEAFF.

The rearrangement uses TRBV7-3 and TRBJ2-7; 7 nucleotides align to TRBD2. The V gene end was trimmed by 1 base and the J gene end by 5 bases; junction bases not matched to a gene: 11. CDR1 is SGHTA, CDR2 FQGTGA, per germline. The CDR3 length is 16 residues. CDR3 bases: TGTGCCAGCAGCTTAAACCCCGGGGCGGGGGTCCACGAGCAGTACTTC. Protein: CASSLNPGAGVHEQYF.

This chain connects TRBV28 to TRBJ1-2, with 7 bases lining up with TRBD1. The V gene end was trimmed by 6 bases and the J gene end by 8 bases; junction bases not matched to a gene: 9. The CDR3 loop spans 13 amino acids. Germline V gene lookup returns CDR1 MDHEN and CDR2 SYDVKM. DNA of the CDR3: TGTGCCAGCAGAAGTGACAGGGTCGGGGGCTACACCTTC. This gives the protein CASRSDRVGGYTF.

The rearrangement joins TRBV5-1 to TRBJ2-3, with D perhaps matching TRBD2 (6 bases). V shed 1 base and J shed 0 bases, with 9 bases lying between them. CDR1 is SGHRS, CDR2 YFSETQ, per germline. This CDR3 has 15 residues. CDR3 nucleotides: TGCGCCAGCAGCTTGTGGGGGACTAGCACAGATACGCAGTATTTT. Translating gives CASSLWGTSTDTQYF. Supplemented by reference TRBV5-1 and TRBJ2-3, the full variable domain reads KAGVTQTPRYLIKTRGQQVTLSCSPISGHRSVSWYQQTPGQGLQFLFEYFSETQRNKGNFPGRFSGRQFSNSRSEMNVSTLELGDSALYLCASSLWGTSTDTQYFGPGTRLTVL.

This chain links TRBV10-3 with TRBJ1-2; D uncertain. The ends were cut back, 2 bases at V and 4 bases at J, with 8 bases in the middle. Looked up from germline, CDR1 is ENHRY and CDR2 is SYGVKD. The CDR3 is 13 amino acids. The CDR3 sequence: CAISEDGSYGYTF. In nucleotides, the CDR3 is TGTGCCATCAGTGAGGATGGGAGCTATGGCTACACCTTC.

The chain links TRBV9 to TRBJ2-1, with D maybe TRBD1 (5 bases). The V end was cut by 0 bases, the J end by 0 bases, with 10 bases between. The V gene's germline CDR1 is SGDLS and CDR2 YYNGEE. The CDR3 is 16 residues long. The CDR3 loop reads CASSVGLGPSYNEQFF. CDR3 nucleotide sequence: TGTGCCAGCAGCGTAGGCTTGGGGCCCTCCTACAATGAGCAGTTCTTC.

V and J are TRBV7-2 and TRBJ2-1, with TRBD2 matching 9 bases. The junction had 9 bases not matched to a gene; V was cut back by 7 bases and J by 8 bases. In germline, CDR1 is SGHTA, CDR2 FQGNSA. CDR3 length equals 14 residues. The CDR3 region is CASNTGLATHEQFF. The CDR3 region has the DNA TGTGCCAGCAACACTGGACTAGCGACCCATGAGCAGTTCTTC.

There are a few counts of this clone. Written as DNA, the CDR3 is TGTGCCACCCACTTGGGGGGGCGGACTTCTGAAGCTTTCTTT. Encoded protein: CATHLGGRTSEAFF. This chain uses TRBV2 with TRBJ1-1; D is possibly TRBD1 (6 bases). The CDR3 runs to 14 residues. V shed 10 bases and J shed 6 bases, with 21 bases lying between them. Germline loops: CDR1 SNHLY, CDR2 FYNNEI. The full variable domain, with the rest looked up from reference TRBV2 and TRBJ1-1, is EPEVTQTPSHQVTQMGQEVILRCVPISNHLYFYWYRQILGQKVEFLVSFYNNEISEKSEIFDDQFSVERPDGSNFTLKIRSTKLEDSAMYFCATHLGGRTSEAFFGQGTRLTVV.

The chain has TRBV5-4 and TRBJ2-3, with D perhaps TRBD1 (6 bases). Trimming stripped 9 bases from V and 1 base from J, with 24 bases between. This CDR3 region has 17 residues. CDR1 is SGHNT and CDR2 is YYREEE in the germline V gene (reference sequence). The CDR3 here is CATYLGGWGRGTDTQYF. CDR3 DNA: TGTGCCACCTATCTTGGGGGCTGGGGGCGCGGCACAGATACGCAGTATTTT.

The chain couples TRBV5-8 to TRBJ1-3; tentative D call: TRBD1 (5 bases). The CDR3 covers 19 residues. The germline V and J ends were trimmed by 4 bases and 4 bases, with 27 bases remaining between them. The V gene's germline CDR1 is SGHTS and CDR2 YDEGEE. CDR3: CASSPLITLSGVRGNTIYF. CDR3 DNA sequence: TGTGCCAGCAGCCCGCTTATTACGCTCTCGGGGGTACGGGGAAACACCATATATTTT.

The chain combines TRBV4-3 with TRBJ2-7; D is possibly TRBD1 (6 bases). There are 15 residues in the CDR3. V dropped 6 bases and J dropped 7 bases, with 22 bases sitting between them. Germline CDR1 and CDR2: LGHNA and YSLEER. Here the CDR3 reads CASSPSPRQDEEQYF. DNA of the CDR3: TGCGCCAGCAGTCCAAGTCCCAGACAGGACGAGGAGCAGTACTTC.

This sequence joins TRBV6-1 and TRBJ1-2; 10 bases fit TRBD1. The CDR3 loop spans 15 amino acids. Germline CDR1 is MNHNS and CDR2 is SASEGT. The V segment lost 0 bases and the J segment 4 bases; nucleotides outside the gene matches: 2. The CDR3 protein is CASSEAGTGAYGYTF. CDR3 in DNA: TGTGCCAGCAGTGAAGCGGGGACAGGGGCCTATGGCTACACCTTC.

The rearrangement links TRBV5-1 to TRBJ1-3; the D gene is possibly TRBD1 (5 bases). V was trimmed by 5 bases and J by 1 base, leaving 10 bases between them. The CDR3 runs 14 residues. Germline V gene data show CDR1 as SGHRS and CDR2 as YFSETQ. CDR3 residues: CASRSTGSGNTIYF. CDR3 nucleotides: TGCGCCAGCAGAAGTACAGGATCTGGAAACACCATATATTTT.

The genes are TRBV6-5 and TRBJ2-5, with TRBD1 matching over 9 bases. The J call may be incorrect, as the DNA end agrees better with TRBJ2-7. Germline V CDR1 and CDR2: MNHEY, SVGAGI. This CDR3 region has 14 residues. CDR3 sequence: CASSYVGQGNEQYF. The CDR3 DNA follows: TGTGCCAGCAGTTACGTGGGACAGGGTAACGAGCAGTACTTC.

The V call is TRBV28, the J call TRBJ1-5; 7 bases match TRBD1. The CDR3 spans 16 residues. CDR1 is MDHEN, CDR2 SYDVKM, per germline. J gave up 6 bases and V 5 bases, and 13 bases lay outside the gene matches. For the CDR3, the DNA is TGTGCCAGCAGTATTGGGACAGCCCGACAGGTTCAGCCCCAGCATTTT. It specifies CASSIGTARQVQPQHF. The variable domain in full, completed from reference TRBV28 and TRBJ1-5, reads DVKVTQSSRYLVKRTGEKVFLECVQDMDHENMFWYRQDPGLGLRLIYFSYDVKMKEKGDIPEGYSVSREKKERFSLILESASTNQTSMYLCASSIGTARQVQPQHFGDGTRLSIL.